Included here is one T cell receptor beta chain sequence, with context. This sample is part of a study of CD8 T cells in Susac syndrome. Reverse transcription of about 0.5 to 1 ug RNA was performed with random hexamers. From the immunoSEQ multiplex PCR reads, TCRdb called clonotypes with MiXCR, one entry per CDR3 protein. The table has 150,000 to 200,000 distinct CDR3 sequences, roughly 95% seen once; the top ten hold around 0.13%. Germline V gives CDR1 DFQATT, CDR2 SNEGSKA (reference sequence). The CDR3 sequence is 14 residues long. V was trimmed by 1 base and J by 8 bases, leaving 14 bases between them.

This TCR derives from a human donor in good health. Sequenced input: CD4+ T cells from PBMCs. V is TRBV20-1 and J is TRBJ1-4, with D tentatively TRBD1 (6 bases). The DNA for the CDR3 is TGCAGTGCTAGAGTACAGGGAGGGCAAGAAAAACTGTTTTTT. Translating it yields CSARVQGGQEKLFF.